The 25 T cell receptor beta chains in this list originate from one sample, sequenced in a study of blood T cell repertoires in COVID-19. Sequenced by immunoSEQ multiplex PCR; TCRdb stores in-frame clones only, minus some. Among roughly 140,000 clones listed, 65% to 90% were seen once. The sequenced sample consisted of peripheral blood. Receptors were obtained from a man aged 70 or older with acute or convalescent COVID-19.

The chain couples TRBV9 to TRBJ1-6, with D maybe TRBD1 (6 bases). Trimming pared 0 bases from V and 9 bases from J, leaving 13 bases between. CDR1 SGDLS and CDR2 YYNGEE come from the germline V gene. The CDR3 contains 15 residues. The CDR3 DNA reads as TGTGCCAGCAGCGTAGACGGGGGGGCGGGTTCACCCCTCCACTTT. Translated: CASSVDGGAGSPLHF.

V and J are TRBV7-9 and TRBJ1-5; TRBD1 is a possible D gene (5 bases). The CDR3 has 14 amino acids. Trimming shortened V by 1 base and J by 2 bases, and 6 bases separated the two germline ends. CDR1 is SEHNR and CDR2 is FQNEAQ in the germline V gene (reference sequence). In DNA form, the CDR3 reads TGTGCCAGCAGCTTAGAACAGGGCAATCAGCCCCAGCATTTT. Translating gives CASSLEQGNQPQHF.

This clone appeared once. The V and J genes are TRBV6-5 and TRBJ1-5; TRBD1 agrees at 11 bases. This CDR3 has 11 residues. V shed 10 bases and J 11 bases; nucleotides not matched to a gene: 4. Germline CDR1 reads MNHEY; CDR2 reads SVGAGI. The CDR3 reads CATGTGGAQHF. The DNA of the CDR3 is TGTGCCACCGGGACAGGGGGGGCCCAGCATTTT.

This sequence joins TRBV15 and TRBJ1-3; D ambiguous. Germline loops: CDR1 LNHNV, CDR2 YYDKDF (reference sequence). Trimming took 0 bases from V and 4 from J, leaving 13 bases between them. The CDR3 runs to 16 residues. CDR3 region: CATSRDLRARGNTIYF. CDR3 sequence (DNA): TGTGCCACCAGCAGAGATCTGAGGGCCCGGGGAAACACCATATATTTT.

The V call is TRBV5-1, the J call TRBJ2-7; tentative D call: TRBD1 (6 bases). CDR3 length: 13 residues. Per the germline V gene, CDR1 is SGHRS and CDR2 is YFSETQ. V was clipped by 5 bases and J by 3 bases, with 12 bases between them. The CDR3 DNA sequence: TGCGCCAGCAGTTACCAGGGGAACTACGAGCAGTACTTC. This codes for CASSYQGNYEQYF.

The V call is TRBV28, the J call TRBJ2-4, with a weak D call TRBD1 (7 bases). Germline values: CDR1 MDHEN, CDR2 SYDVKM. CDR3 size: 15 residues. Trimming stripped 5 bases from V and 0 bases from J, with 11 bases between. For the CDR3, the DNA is TGTGCCAGCAGTGCGGGACAGATAGCCAAAAACATTCAGTACTTC. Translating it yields CASSAGQIAKNIQYF.

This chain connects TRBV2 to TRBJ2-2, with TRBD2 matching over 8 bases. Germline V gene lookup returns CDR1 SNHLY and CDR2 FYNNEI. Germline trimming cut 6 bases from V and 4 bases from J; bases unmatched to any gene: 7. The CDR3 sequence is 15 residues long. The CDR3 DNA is TGTGCCAGCAGAGATACTAGCGGATTCACCGGGGAGCTGTTTTTT. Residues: CASRDTSGFTGELFF.

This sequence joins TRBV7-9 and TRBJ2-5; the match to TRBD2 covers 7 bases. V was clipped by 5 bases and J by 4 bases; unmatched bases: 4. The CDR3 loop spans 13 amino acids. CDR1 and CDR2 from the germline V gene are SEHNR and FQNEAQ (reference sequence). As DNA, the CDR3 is TGTGCCAGCAGCCGGCGCGGGGGAGAGACCCAGTACTTC. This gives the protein CASSRRGGETQYF. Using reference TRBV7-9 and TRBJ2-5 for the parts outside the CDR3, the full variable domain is DTGVSQNPRHKITKRGQNVTFRCDPISEHNRLYWYRQTLGQGPEFLTYFQNEAQLEKSRLLSDRFSAERPKGSFSTLEIQRTEQGDSAMYLCASSRRGGETQYFGPGTRLLVL.

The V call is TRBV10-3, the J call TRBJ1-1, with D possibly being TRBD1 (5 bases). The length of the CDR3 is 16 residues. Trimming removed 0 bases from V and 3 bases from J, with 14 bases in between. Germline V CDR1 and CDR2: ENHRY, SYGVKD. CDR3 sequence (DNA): TGTGCCATCAGTGAGTCGGGGGGTTTTCAGTACACTGAAGCTTTCTTT. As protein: CAISESGGFQYTEAFF.

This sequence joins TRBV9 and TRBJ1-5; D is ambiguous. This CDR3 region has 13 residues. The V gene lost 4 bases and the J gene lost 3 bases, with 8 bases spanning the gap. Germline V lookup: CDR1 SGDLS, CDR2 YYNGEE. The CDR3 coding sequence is TGTGCCAGCAGCCCCTTCCCCAATCAGCCCCAGCATTTT. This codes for CASSPFPNQPQHF.

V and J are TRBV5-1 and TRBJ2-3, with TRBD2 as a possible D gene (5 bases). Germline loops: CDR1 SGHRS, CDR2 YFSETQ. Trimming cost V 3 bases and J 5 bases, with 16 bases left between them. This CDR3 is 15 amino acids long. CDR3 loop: CASSYRSGVEDTQYF. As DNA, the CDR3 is TGCGCCAGCAGCTATAGGTCCGGGGTAGAAGATACGCAGTATTTT.

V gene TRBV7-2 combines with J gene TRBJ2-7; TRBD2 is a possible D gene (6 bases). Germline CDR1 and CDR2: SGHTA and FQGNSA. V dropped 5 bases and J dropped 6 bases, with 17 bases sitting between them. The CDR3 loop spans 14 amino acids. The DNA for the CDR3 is TGTGCCAGCAGCCGTAGTTCCTTAGCGGCCGAGCAGTACTTC. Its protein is CASSRSSLAAEQYF.

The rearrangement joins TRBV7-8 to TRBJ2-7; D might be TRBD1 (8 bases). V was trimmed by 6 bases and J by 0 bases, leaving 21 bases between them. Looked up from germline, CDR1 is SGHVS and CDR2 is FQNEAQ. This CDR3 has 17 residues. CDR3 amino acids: CASSSGSGTGLSYEQYF. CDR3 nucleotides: TGTGCCAGCAGTTCAGGAAGCGGGACAGGCCTCTCCTACGAGCAGTACTTC.

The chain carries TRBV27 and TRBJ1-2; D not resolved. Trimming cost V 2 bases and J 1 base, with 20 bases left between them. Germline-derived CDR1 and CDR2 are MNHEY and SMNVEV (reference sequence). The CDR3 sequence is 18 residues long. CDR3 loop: CASSLSVGNTGLNYGYTF. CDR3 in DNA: TGTGCCAGCAGTTTAAGTGTCGGTAACACGGGTCTTAACTATGGCTACACCTTC.

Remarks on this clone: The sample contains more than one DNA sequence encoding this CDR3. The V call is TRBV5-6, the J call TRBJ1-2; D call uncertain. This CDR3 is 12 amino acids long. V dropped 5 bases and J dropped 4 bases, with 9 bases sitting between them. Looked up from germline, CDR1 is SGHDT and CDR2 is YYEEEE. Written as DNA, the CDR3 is TGTGCCAGCAGTCTAGCGAGCTATGGCTACACCTTC. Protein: CASSLASYGYTF.

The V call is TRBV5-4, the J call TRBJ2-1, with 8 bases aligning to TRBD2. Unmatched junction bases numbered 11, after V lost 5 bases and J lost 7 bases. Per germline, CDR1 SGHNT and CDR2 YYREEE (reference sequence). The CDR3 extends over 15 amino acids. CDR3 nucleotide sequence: TGTGCCAGCAGTTCAGCGGGAGAGGGAGCAAATGAGCAGTTCTTC. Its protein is CASSSAGEGANEQFF.

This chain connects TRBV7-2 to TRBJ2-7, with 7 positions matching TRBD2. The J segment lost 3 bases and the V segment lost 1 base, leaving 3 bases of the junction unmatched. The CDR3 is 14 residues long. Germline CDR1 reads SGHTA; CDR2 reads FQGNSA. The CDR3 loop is CASSLVRTSYEQYF. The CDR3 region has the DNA TGTGCCAGCAGCTTAGTGAGGACTAGCTACGAGCAGTACTTC. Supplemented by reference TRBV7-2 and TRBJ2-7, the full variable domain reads GAGVSQSPSNKVTEKGKDVELRCDPISGHTALYWYRQSLGQGLEFLIYFQGNSAPDKSGLPSDRFSAERTGGSVSTLTIQRTQQEDSAVYLCASSLVRTSYEQYFGPGTRLTVT.

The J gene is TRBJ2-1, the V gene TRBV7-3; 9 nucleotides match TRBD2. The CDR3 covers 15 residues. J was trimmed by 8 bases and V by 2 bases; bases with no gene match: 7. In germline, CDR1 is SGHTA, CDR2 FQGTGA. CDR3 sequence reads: CASSLVAGEFDEQFF. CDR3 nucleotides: TGTGCCAGCAGCTTAGTAGCGGGAGAATTTGATGAGCAGTTCTTC.

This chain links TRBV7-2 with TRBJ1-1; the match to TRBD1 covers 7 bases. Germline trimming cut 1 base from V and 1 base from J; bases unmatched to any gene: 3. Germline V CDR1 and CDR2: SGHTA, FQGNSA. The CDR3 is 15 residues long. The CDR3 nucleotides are TGTGCCAGCAGCTTAGACGCAGGGGGGAACACTGAAGCTTTCTTT. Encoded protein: CASSLDAGGNTEAFF.

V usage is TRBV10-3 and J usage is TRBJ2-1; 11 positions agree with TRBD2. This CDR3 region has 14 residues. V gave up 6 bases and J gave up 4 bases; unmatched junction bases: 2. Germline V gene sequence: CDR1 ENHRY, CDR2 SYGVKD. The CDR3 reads CAIRLAGGYNEQFF. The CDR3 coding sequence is TGTGCCATCAGATTAGCGGGAGGGTACAATGAGCAGTTCTTC.

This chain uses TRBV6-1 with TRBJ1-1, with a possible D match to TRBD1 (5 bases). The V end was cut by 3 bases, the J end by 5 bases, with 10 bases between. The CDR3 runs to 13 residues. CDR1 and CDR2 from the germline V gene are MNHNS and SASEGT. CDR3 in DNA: TGTGCCAGCAGTGACAGGGATGTTACTGAAGCTTTCTTT. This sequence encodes CASSDRDVTEAFF.

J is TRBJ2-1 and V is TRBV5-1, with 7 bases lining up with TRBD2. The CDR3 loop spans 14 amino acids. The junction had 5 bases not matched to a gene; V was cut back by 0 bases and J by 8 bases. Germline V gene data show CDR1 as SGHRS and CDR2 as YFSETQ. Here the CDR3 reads CASSLEAGRDEQFF. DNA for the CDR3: TGCGCCAGCAGCTTGGAAGCGGGACGCGATGAGCAGTTCTTC.

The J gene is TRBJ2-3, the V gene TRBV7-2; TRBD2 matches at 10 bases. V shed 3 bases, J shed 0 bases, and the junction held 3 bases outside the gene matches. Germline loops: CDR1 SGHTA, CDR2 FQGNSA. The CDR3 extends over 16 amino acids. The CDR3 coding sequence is TGTGCCAGCAGCTTGACTAGCGGGCCGAGCACAGATACGCAGTATTTT. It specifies CASSLTSGPSTDTQYF.

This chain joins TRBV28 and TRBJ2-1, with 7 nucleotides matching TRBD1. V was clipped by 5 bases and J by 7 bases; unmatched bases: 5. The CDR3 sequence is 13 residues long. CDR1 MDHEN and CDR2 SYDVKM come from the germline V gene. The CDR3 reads CASSRDSSNEQFF. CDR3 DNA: TGTGCCAGCAGTCGGGACAGTTCAAATGAGCAGTTCTTC.

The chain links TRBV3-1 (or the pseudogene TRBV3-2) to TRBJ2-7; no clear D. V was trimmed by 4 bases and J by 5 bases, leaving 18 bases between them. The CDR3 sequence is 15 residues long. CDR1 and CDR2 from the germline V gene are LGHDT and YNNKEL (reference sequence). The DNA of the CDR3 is TGTGCCAGCAGCCCCCCCTCCAGCGACCGGAACGAGCAGTACTTC. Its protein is CASSPPSSDRNEQYF.